This T cell receptor beta chain was documented in a study of OX40 agonist ivuxolimab in advanced cancers. The CDR3 length is 14 residues. Germline V gene sequence: CDR1 MNHEY, CDR2 SMNVEV (reference sequence). Trimming pared 10 bases from V and 5 bases from J, leaving 18 bases between. TCRdb keeps only in-frame clones here, not all; method: immunoSEQ multiplex PCR. This table holds under 75,000 clones, approximately 90% found once. Blood got drawn at baseline, again on cycle 4 day 1, and then on cycle 7 day 1. The origin of this receptor is an adult with an advanced solid tumor such as melanoma, head and neck, liver or kidney cancer. The chain joins TRBV27 to TRBJ2-1, with D perhaps matching TRBD2 (5 bases). The sequences come from CD4+ or CD8+ T cells sorted from blood, collected in a trial of the OX40 agonist ivuxolimab. This CDR3 reads CATKDADSDNEQFF. The CDR3 bases are TGTGCCACAAAGGATGCGGACTCAGACAATGAGCAGTTCTTC.